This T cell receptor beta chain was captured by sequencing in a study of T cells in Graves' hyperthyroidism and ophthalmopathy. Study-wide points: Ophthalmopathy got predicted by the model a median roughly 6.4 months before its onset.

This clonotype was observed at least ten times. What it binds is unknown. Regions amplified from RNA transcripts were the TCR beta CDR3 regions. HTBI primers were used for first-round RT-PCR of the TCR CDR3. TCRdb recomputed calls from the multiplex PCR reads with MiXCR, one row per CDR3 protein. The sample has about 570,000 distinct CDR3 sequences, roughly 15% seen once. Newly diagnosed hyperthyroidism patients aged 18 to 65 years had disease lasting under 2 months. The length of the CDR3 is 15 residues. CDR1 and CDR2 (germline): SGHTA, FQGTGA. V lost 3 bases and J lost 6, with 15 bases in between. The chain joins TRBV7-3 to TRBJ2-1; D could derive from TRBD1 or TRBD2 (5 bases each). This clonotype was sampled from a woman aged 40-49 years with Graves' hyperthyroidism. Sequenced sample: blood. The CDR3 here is CASSLSGTLTNEQFF. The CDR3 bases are TGTGCCAGCAGCTTGTCCGGGACGTTAACCAATGAGCAGTTCTTC.